The subject of this entry is one T cell receptor beta chain. The V end was cut by 5 bases, the J end by 0 bases, with 10 bases between. This CDR3 has 15 residues. Then a second PCR, running about 6 to 12 cycles, was carried out with a sample-barcoded 5' primer and a J-beta primer mix. With 12 random nucleotides, a template-switch adaptor tagged each individual cDNA molecule. MiXCR, applied by TCRdb to the 5' RACE reads, yields one record per CDR3 protein. The repertoire consists of hundreds of thousands of distinct CDR3 sequences, with approximately 30% occurring once and the leading ten covering 15%. The sample originates from a study of blood T cells in healthy people across ages.

Sequenced input: blood. The chain carries TRBV12-3 or TRBV12-4 and TRBJ1-4, with D hard to call. This clonotype was obtained from a woman over 75 in good health. Here the CDR3 reads CASSRYSATNEKLFF. In nucleotides, the CDR3 is TGTGCCAGCAGTCGCTACAGCGCAACTAATGAAAAACTGTTTTTT.